This is a list of T cell receptor beta chains from one sample in a study of cytomegalovirus exposure and HLA in healthy donors. Generated by immunoSEQ multiplex PCR, the TCRdb table keeps only in-frame clones and is missing some. The data contain 55,000 to 80,000 clones, around 95% of them singletons. The sequenced material came from PBMCs. Every receptor here comes from a man between 18 and 29 years old in good health and CMV-seronegative. Both conserved end residues are part of each CDR3. Each record gives: CDR3 protein, CDR3 DNA, J gene, clone size, V gene, D gene. D genes are given only for firm matches. Clone sizes are given selectively: once, few, many, or a class where the clone is expanded.

CDR3: CASSLAGENTEAFF; DNA: TGTGCCAGCAGTTTAGCAGGGGAGAACACTGAAGCTTTCTTT; J: TRBJ1-1; size: NA; V: TRBV27; D: NA
CDR3: CASIRQTNSPLHF; DNA: TGTGCCAGCATAAGACAGACTAATTCACCCCTCCACTTT; J: TRBJ1-6; size: NA; V: TRBV21-1; D: NA
CDR3: CASSTSTGYNEQFF; DNA: TGTGCCAGTAGTACCTCGACAGGTTACAATGAGCAGTTCTTC; J: TRBJ2-1; size: NA; V: TRBV19; D: NA
CDR3: CASSVSLETGSGNTIYF; DNA: TGTGCCAGCAGCGTTTCCCTCGAGACAGGGTCTGGAAACACCATATATTTT; J: TRBJ1-3; size: once; V: TRBV9; D: TRBD1
CDR3: CASSLVMERGSYTF; DNA: TGTGCCAGCAGCTTAGTTATGGAAAGGGGTAGCTACACCTTC; J: TRBJ1-2; size: NA; V: TRBV7-9; D: NA
CDR3: CASSSQTGGVGYTF; DNA: TGTGCCAGCAGCTCACAAACAGGGGGCGTTGGCTACACCTTC; J: TRBJ1-2; size: NA; V: TRBV7-2; D: TRBD1
CDR3: CASSFSQGAYGYTF; DNA: TGTGCCAGCAGTTTTTCTCAGGGGGCATATGGCTACACCTTC; J: TRBJ1-2; size: once; V: TRBV27; D: TRBD1
CDR3: CASSPPSGQGARGTGELFF; DNA: TGTGCCAGCTCACCACCTTCGGGACAGGGGGCGCGCGGGACCGGGGAGCTGTTTTTT; J: TRBJ2-2; size: NA; V: TRBV18; D: TRBD1
CDR3: CASSLISGGSQYF; DNA: TGTGCCAGCAGCTTAATTAGCGGGGGGTCGCAGTATTTT; J: TRBJ2-3; size: NA; V: TRBV7-3; D: TRBD2
CDR3: CASSLNRVEGGTEAFF; DNA: TGTGCCAGCAGCTTGAACAGGGTAGAAGGGGGCACTGAAGCTTTCTTT; J: TRBJ1-1; size: NA; V: TRBV5-5; D: NA
CDR3: CASSLGTGGEQYF; DNA: TGTGCCAGCAGCTTAGGCACCGGAGGCGAGCAGTACTTC; J: TRBJ2-7; size: NA; V: TRBV7-9; D: NA
CDR3: CASTRTSGFSRGDEQFF; DNA: TGTGCCAGCACCCGGACTAGCGGGTTCTCTCGAGGGGATGAGCAGTTCTTC; J: TRBJ2-1; size: NA; V: TRBV9; D: TRBD2
CDR3: CASSTSGGGGTQYF; DNA: TGTGCCAGCAGCACTAGCGGGGGGGGCGGGACCCAGTACTTC; J: TRBJ2-5; size: NA; V: TRBV7-3; D: TRBD2